The rows below give T cell receptor beta chains drawn from one sample of a study of blood T cell repertoires in COVID-19. Using immunoSEQ multiplex PCR, the repertoire was profiled, and TCRdb retains in-frame clones only, with some absent. The data contain around 290,000 clones, approximately 86% of them singletons. The material sequenced was PBMCs or T cells enriched from blood (not recorded which). The receptors originated from a woman in her twenties or thirties who had recovered from COVID-19. CDR3s include the opening cysteine and the closing phenylalanine or tryptophan. Fields, in order: V gene, D gene, clone size, J gene, CDR3 DNA, CDR3 protein. D genes are given only for firm matches. Clone size is not always given. Where it is, it says once, few, many or a class for expanded clones.

TRBV28	TRBD1	NA	TRBJ1-2	TGTGCCAGCAGCGGTTCGGGGGACAGGGTATTAATGGTTGGCTACACCTTC	CASSGSGDRVLMVGYTF
TRBV4-1	NA	NA	TRBJ1-6	TGCGCCAGCAGCCAAGGCGACAGGTCACCCCTCCACTTT	CASSQGDRSPLHF
TRBV28	NA	NA	TRBJ2-2	TGTGCCAGCAGCCGTCGTCAGGGTGGGGAGCTGTTTTTT	CASSRRQGGELFF
TRBV5-1	NA	NA	TRBJ2-7	TGCGCCAGCAGCTTAGGAGGGCCCGAGCAGTACTTC	CASSLGGPEQYF
TRBV18	NA	NA	TRBJ2-6	TGTGCCAGCTCACCAGTATGGGAGGTATCTGGGGCCAACGTCCTGACTTTC	CASSPVWEVSGANVLTF
TRBV9	TRBD1	NA	TRBJ1-6	TGTGCCAGCAGCGAGGGACAGGGGGCGTCTTATTCACCCCTCCACTTT	CASSEGQGASYSPLHF
TRBV28	NA	NA	TRBJ1-2	TGTGCCAGCACACCCATGGGTTGGCGGGACTATGGCTACACCTTC	CASTPMGWRDYGYTF
TRBV15	TRBD2	NA	TRBJ2-7	TGTGCCACCAGCAGAGGGGCTAGCGGGCCAACCTACGAGCAGTACTTC	CATSRGASGPTYEQYF
TRBV19	NA	NA	TRBJ1-1	TGTGCCAGTAGATGGGGATTGGGGGGTATGGTCACTGAAGCTTTCTTT	CASRWGLGGMVTEAFF
TRBV7-3	NA	few	TRBJ2-3	TGTGCCAGCAGCTTAACAGTTAGCCCGAGCACAGATACGCAGTATTTT	CASSLTVSPSTDTQYF
TRBV11-3	NA	NA	TRBJ1-3	TGTGCCAGCAGCTTAGATTTGGAGGGGACTGGAAACACCATATATTTT	CASSLDLEGTGNTIYF
TRBV24-1	NA	NA	TRBJ2-7	TGTGCCACCAGTGTTATGGGGGGGCCGGAGCCCTACGAGCAGTACTTC	CATSVMGGPEPYEQYF
TRBV13	TRBD1	NA	TRBJ2-2	TGTGCCAGCAGCCGGGACAGGACCGGGGAGCTGTTTTTT	CASSRDRTGELFF
TRBV2	NA	NA	TRBJ2-3	TGTGCCAGCAGTGAGCTAGCCGGAAATACGCAGTATTTT	CASSELAGNTQYF
TRBV5-1	NA	NA	TRBJ2-2	TGCGCCAGCACCCCCCTATTGTCGACCGGGGAGCTGTTTTTT	CASTPLLSTGELFF
TRBV19	NA	NA	TRBJ2-7	TGTGCCAGTAGTATACAGGGGTTGGTCTACGAGCAGTACTTC	CASSIQGLVYEQYF
TRBV3-1/TRBV3-2	NA	NA	TRBJ2-1	TGTGCCAGCAGCCAAAAGCGGCCCCAATCGGATGAGCAGTTCTTC	CASSQKRPQSDEQFF
TRBV6-6	NA	once	TRBJ2-5	TGTGCCAGCAGTCGAAGGACTGGACAGATCCAAGAGACCCAGTACTTC	CASSRRTGQIQETQYF
TRBV5-1	NA	NA	TRBJ2-7	TGCGCCAGCAGCCCAGGACAGCCCTACGAGCAGTACTTC	CASSPGQPYEQYF
TRBV4-2	TRBD1	NA	TRBJ2-7	TGTGCCAGCAGCCAAGAGACAGGGTCGGGGGAGCAGTACTTC	CASSQETGSGEQYF
TRBV6-5	TRBD2	NA	TRBJ2-7	TGTGCCAGCAGAAGGCTAGCGGGCGCATACGAGCAGTACTTC	CASRRLAGAYEQYF
TRBV11-2	NA	NA	TRBJ2-1	TGTGCCAGCAGCTTAGAAAAGGGTTTGATACGCGGGAATGAGCAGTTCTTC	CASSLEKGLIRGNEQFF
TRBV5-1	NA	once	TRBJ2-3	TGCGCCAGCAGCTTGGCCAACAGAGATACGCAGTATTTT	CASSLANRDTQYF
TRBV6-6	NA	NA	TRBJ2-7	TGTGCCAGCAGGCTGGGACTTTTCTACGAGCAGTACTTC	CASRLGLFYEQYF
TRBV28	NA	NA	TRBJ1-2	TGTGCCAGCACTCACGGGGGGTCTGAGTATGGCTACACCTTC	CASTHGGSEYGYTF
TRBV9	NA	once	TRBJ2-1	TGTGCCAGCAGCAGGCCCATTTCGGGGAGGAATGAGCAGTTCTTC	CASSRPISGRNEQFF
TRBV9	NA	NA	TRBJ1-1	TGTGCCAGCAGCGTAGGACAGCTCACTGAAGCTTTCTTT	CASSVGQLTEAFF
TRBV4-1	TRBD1	NA	TRBJ1-6	TGCGCCAGCAGGGACAGGTGGGCCGATAATTCACCCCTCCACTTT	CASRDRWADNSPLHF
TRBV9	NA	NA	TRBJ1-5	TGTGCCAGCAGCGTTCATTCGGGGAATCAGCCCCAGCATTTT	CASSVHSGNQPQHF
TRBV30	TRBD1	NA	TRBJ1-4	TGTGCCTGGAGGGGGACAGGGGGGAGCACGCAACTGTTTTTT	CAWRGTGGSTQLFF
TRBV9	TRBD2	once	TRBJ2-1	TGTGCCAGCAGCGTAGCGGGACTAGCGGGAGGGTCCTACAATGAGCAGTTCTTC	CASSVAGLAGGSYNEQFF
TRBV4-1	NA	NA	TRBJ1-4	TGCGCCAGCAGCCAAGATAGGGGATCTGGTAATGAAAAACTGTTTTTT	CASSQDRGSGNEKLFF
TRBV2	TRBD1	NA	TRBJ1-5	TGTGCCAGCAGCAGGGACAGGGGACAGGGTCAGCCCCAGCATTTT	CASSRDRGQGQPQHF
TRBV9	TRBD2	once	TRBJ2-3	TGTGCCAGCAGCCCCTCAGCGGGAAATACGCAGTATTTT	CASSPSAGNTQYF
TRBV12-3/TRBV12-4	NA	NA	TRBJ1-2	TGTGCCAGCAGTACGGGGGGAGCTGGCTACACCTTC	CASSTGGAGYTF
TRBV12-5	NA	NA	TRBJ1-5	TGTGCTAGTGGTTCGGGAGGCAATCAGCCCCAGCATTTT	CASGSGGNQPQHF
TRBV5-1	NA	NA	TRBJ1-1	TGCGCCAGCAGCTTGGGAGGTGAAGCTTTCTTT	CASSLGGEAFF
TRBV15	NA	NA	TRBJ2-2	TGTGCCACCAGCAACAGGGCTGGGGGATATACCGGGGAGCTGTTTTTT	CATSNRAGGYTGELFF
TRBV4-3	NA	NA	TRBJ1-2	TGCGCCAGCAGCCAAGATAGCAGCCTCTATGGCTACACCTTC	CASSQDSSLYGYTF
TRBV27	NA	NA	TRBJ2-5	TGTGCCAGCTCTCGGCAAAGGGGGACCCAGTACTTC	CASSRQRGTQYF
TRBV18	TRBD2	NA	TRBJ2-2	TGTGCCAGCTCCCCCCAGAGACTAGCGGGAGGCCAAGGGGAGCTGTTTTTT	CASSPQRLAGGQGELFF
TRBV14	NA	once	TRBJ1-4	TGTGCCAGCAGCCACCGCCGACAGTCAACTAATGAAAAACTGTTTTTT	CASSHRRQSTNEKLFF
TRBV27	NA	NA	TRBJ1-1	TGTGCCAGCAGTTTAACACCTAACACTGAAGCTTTCTTT	CASSLTPNTEAFF
TRBV7-2	NA	NA	TRBJ2-2	TGTGCCAGCAGCTTAGTCGGGGTTGACACCGGGGAGCTGTTTTTT	CASSLVGVDTGELFF
TRBV14	NA	NA	TRBJ1-6	TGTGCCAGCAGCCAATATAGTCGCGGGACCCTCCACTTT	CASSQYSRGTLHF
TRBV11-2	TRBD1	NA	TRBJ1-1	TGTGCCAGCAGCCTGGGACAGGGAATGAACACTGAAGCTTTCTTT	CASSLGQGMNTEAFF
TRBV12-3/TRBV12-4	TRBD1	few	TRBJ1-1	TGTGCCAGCAGTTCCCAGGGGGGCACTGAAGCTTTCTTT	CASSSQGGTEAFF
TRBV7-7	TRBD2	NA	TRBJ2-1	TGTGCCAGCAGCCCGGGACTAGCGGGAGGAGGCAATGAGCAGTTCTTC	CASSPGLAGGGNEQFF
TRBV5-1	TRBD1	NA	TRBJ1-1	TGCGCCAGCAGTCTACAGGGGATGAACACTGAAGCTTTCTTT	CASSLQGMNTEAFF
TRBV5-6	NA	NA	TRBJ1-3	TGTGCCAGCAGCTTTCGCTCTGGAAACACCATATATTTT	CASSFRSGNTIYF
TRBV18	NA	NA	TRBJ1-1	TGTGCCAGCTCACCGCAGTCAAGGAACACTGAAGCTTTCTTT	CASSPQSRNTEAFF